This record covers a single T cell receptor (beta chain). What it binds is not known. The time point denotes: week 47, end of study. Every single dose of the vaccine, 300 ug of mutant IDH1 20-mer peptide, came with topical imiquimod. The repertoire was sequenced with immunoSEQ multiplex PCR; TCRdb's copy has only in-frame clones and lacks some. The table records some 50,000 clones, around three fifths of them present only once. This CDR3 is 16 amino acids long. Trimming removed 2 bases from V and 3 bases from J, with 14 bases in between. CDR1 and CDR2 (germline): MNHNY, SVGAGI (reference sequence). This entry is derived from a study of a mutant IDH1 vaccine in newly diagnosed glioma.

Sequencing was performed on peripheral blood mononuclear cells (PBMCs), taken from a glioma patient whose treatment included an IDH1 peptide vaccine. The chain carries TRBV6-6 and TRBJ1-3; no definite D call. The TCR was taken from a middle-aged man with glioma. Some clones in this sample may be carry-over from other donors' samples. The CDR3 region has the DNA TGTGCCAGCAGTTACACCCATCCACAGAGTGGAAACACCATATATTTT. Amino acids: CASSYTHPQSGNTIYF.